The 26 T cell receptor beta chains presented below share a single source sample, sequenced in a study of blood T cell repertoires in COVID-19. Using immunoSEQ multiplex PCR, the repertoire was profiled, and TCRdb retains in-frame clones only, with some absent. The sample has some 21,000 clones; approximately 81% are singletons. Material for sequencing was peripheral blood. The origin of the receptors is a man aged 40-55 years with acute or convalescent COVID-19.

V gene TRBV21-1 combines with J gene TRBJ1-3; the table calls TRBD1, which could not be checked here. TRBV21-1 is given as a pseudogene. CDR3 size: 14 residues. CDR3 in amino acids: CASSTDESGDTIYF. CDR3 sequence (DNA): TGTGCCAGCAGCACAGACGAATCAGGCGACACCATATATTTT.

The chain employs TRBV11-3 and TRBJ2-2, with 13 positions matching TRBD2. Looked up from germline, CDR1 is SGHNT and CDR2 is YENEEA. V gave up 5 bases and J gave up 5 bases; unmatched junction bases: 2. The CDR3 runs to 15 residues. The CDR3 spells CASSRTSGGTGELFF. CDR3 DNA sequence: TGTGCCAGCAGCCGGACTAGCGGGGGAACCGGGGAGCTGTTTTTT. The full variable domain, rest sourced from reference TRBV11-3 and TRBJ2-2, is EAGVVQSPRYKIIEKKQPVAFWCNPISGHNTLYWYLQNLGQGPELLIRYENEEAVDDSQLPKDRFSAERLKGVDSTLKIQPAELGDSAVYLCASSRTSGGTGELFFGEGSRLTVL.

This sequence joins TRBV11-2 and TRBJ1-4; no clear D gene. V gave up 6 bases and J gave up 7 bases, with 9 bases separating them. Germline CDR1 is SGHAT and CDR2 is FQNNGV. The CDR3 loop spans 12 amino acids. Here the CDR3 DNA reads TGTGCCAGCAGGGCACTAGGTGAAAAACTGTTTTTT. Its protein product is CASRALGEKLFF.

The chain links TRBV27 to TRBJ1-5; 7 nucleotides agree with TRBD1. V shed 6 bases, J shed 0 bases, and the junction held 5 bases outside the gene matches. CDR3 length: 15 amino acids. CDR1 is MNHEY and CDR2 is SMNVEV in the germline V gene (reference sequence). The CDR3 region is CASRTGLYSNQPQHF. The CDR3 nucleotides read TGTGCCAGCAGGACAGGGCTATATAGCAATCAGCCCCAGCATTTT.

Concerning this clone: One end of the junction does not line up with germline, which may come from a read error. The chain uses TRBV7-7 and TRBJ2-1; TRBD1 aligns across 10 bases. Germline assignment: CDR1 SSHAT and CDR2 FNYEAQ (reference sequence). The CDR3 has 14 amino acids. CDR3 DNA sequence: TGTGCTAGCAGCTTAGGACAGGGGGTTGTTGAGCAGTTCTTC. Translated, it gives CASSLGQGVVEQFF.

The chain uses TRBV6-2 or TRBV6-3 and TRBJ2-7, with no clear D. The CDR3 spans 14 residues. The V end lost 0 bases, the J end lost 5 bases, and 11 bases lay between the germline ends. Germline lookup yields CDR1 MNHEY and CDR2 SVGEGT. The CDR3 here is CASSYSSSSDEQYF. CDR3 DNA sequence: TGTGCCAGCAGTTACTCGAGTAGCTCGGACGAGCAGTACTTC.

The genes are TRBV7-8 and TRBJ2-1; D possibly corresponds to TRBD2 (5 bases). The CDR3 totals 14 residues. Per germline, CDR1 SGHVS and CDR2 FQNEAQ. Deletions cut 4 bases from V and 3 bases from J, with 10 bases between. DNA of the CDR3: TGTGCCAGCAGCTCCGGACTTGTCTACAATGAGCAGTTCTTC. Its protein is CASSSGLVYNEQFF.

The rearrangement joins TRBV19 to TRBJ1-1; D might be TRBD1 (5 bases). V was pared by 7 bases and J by 4 bases, with 7 bases between. Per the germline V gene, CDR1 is LNHDA and CDR2 is SQIVND (reference sequence). The CDR3 covers 11 residues. The CDR3 DNA sequence: TGTGCCAGTAAAAGGGGCACTGAAGCTTTCTTT. It encodes CASKRGTEAFF.

V and J are TRBV5-1 and TRBJ1-1, with 11 nucleotides matching TRBD1. The germline V gene has CDR1 SGHRS and CDR2 YFSETQ. CDR3 length equals 16 residues. After removal of 4 bases from V and 5 bases from J, the junction contained 10 bases not matched to a gene. The CDR3 DNA is TGCGCCAGCAGCGTCGGACAGGGGGCCGGGGGTACTGAAGCTTTCTTT. Translated: CASSVGQGAGGTEAFF.

V gene TRBV5-1 combines with J gene TRBJ1-1; the D is unclear. Trimming left V 4 bases short and J 4 bases short, with 11 bases between. Looked up from germline, CDR1 is SGHRS and CDR2 is YFSETQ. The CDR3 length is 13 residues. The CDR3 reads CASSLAVATEAFF. As DNA, the CDR3 is TGCGCCAGCAGCCTGGCAGTGGCCACTGAAGCTTTCTTT. Using reference TRBV5-1 and TRBJ1-1 for the parts outside the CDR3, the full variable domain is KAGVTQTPRYLIKTRGQQVTLSCSPISGHRSVSWYQQTPGQGLQFLFEYFSETQRNKGNFPGRFSGRQFSNSRSEMNVSTLELGDSALYLCASSLAVATEAFFGQGTRLTVV.

CDR3 bases: TGCGCCAGCAGCCAAGGACAGGGGATTAGCTACGAGCAGTACTTC. As protein: CASSQGQGISYEQYF. This sequence joins TRBV4-1 and TRBJ2-7, with 8 bases fitting TRBD1. Germline V CDR1 and CDR2: MGHRA, YSYEKL. The CDR3 runs to 15 residues. V lost 1 base and J lost 3; bases outside the gene matches: 5.

The gene calls are TRBV6-5 and TRBJ1-5, with TRBD1 matching 9 bases. V dropped 7 bases and J dropped 4; count of bases not matched to a gene: 8. Per the germline V gene, CDR1 is MNHEY and CDR2 is SVGAGI. The CDR3 totals 15 residues. CDR3 sequence reads: CASNGGTGINQPQHF. The CDR3 DNA follows: TGTGCCAGCAACGGCGGGACAGGGATAAATCAGCCCCAGCATTTT.

The genes are TRBV5-1 and TRBJ1-2; 7 bases agree with TRBD1. CDR1 SGHRS and CDR2 YFSETQ come from the germline V gene. The CDR3 loop spans 13 amino acids. J was trimmed by 5 bases and V by 3 bases; bases with no gene match: 4. In DNA, the CDR3 is TGCGCCAGCAGCTGGGGGACAGCGTATGGCTACACCTTC. Protein product: CASSWGTAYGYTF.

CDR3 in amino acids: CASSPSGNWETQYF. CDR3 in DNA: TGTGCCAGCTCACCATCAGGGAACTGGGAGACCCAGTACTTC. V usage is TRBV18 and J usage is TRBJ2-5, with D tentatively TRBD1 (5 bases). From germline, CDR1 is KGHSH and CDR2 LQKENI. V lost 2 bases and J 5 bases, leaving 12 bases between the germline ends. CDR3 size: 14 residues. The full variable domain, with the rest looked up from reference TRBV18 and TRBJ2-5, is NAGVMQNPRHLVRRRGQEARLRCSPMKGHSHVYWYRQLPEEGLKFMVYLQKENIIDESGMPKERFSAEFPKEGPSILRIQQVVRGDSAAYFCASSPSGNWETQYFGPGTRLLVL.

The chain links TRBV5-6 to TRBJ1-5; maybe TRBD1 (6 bases). This CDR3 contains 15 residues. The ends were cut back, 3 bases at V and 4 bases at J, with 14 bases in the middle. The germline gives CDR1 SGHDT, CDR2 YYEEEE. This CDR3 is CASSSARGGNQPQHF. In DNA, the CDR3 is TGTGCCAGCAGCTCGGCCAGGGGTGGGAATCAGCCCCAGCATTTT.

The V gene is TRBV7-9, the J gene TRBJ1-5; unclear D gene. Germline V gene sequence: CDR1 SEHNR, CDR2 FQNEAQ (reference sequence). There are 13 residues in the CDR3. The V end lost 5 bases, the J end lost 3 bases, and 8 bases lay between the germline ends. The CDR3 protein is CASSQATNQPQHF. For the CDR3, the DNA is TGTGCCAGCAGCCAAGCCACCAATCAGCCCCAGCATTTT.

This clone turned up a few times. V is TRBV6-2 or TRBV6-3 and J is TRBJ2-7; tentative D call: TRBD1 (6 bases). CDR1 MNHEY and CDR2 SVGEGT come from the germline V gene. Trimming took 4 bases from V and 6 from J, leaving 10 bases between them. CDR3 length equals 12 residues. The chain's CDR3 is CASSSRGSEQYF. The CDR3 DNA is TGTGCCAGCAGTTCAAGGGGGAGCGAGCAGTACTTC.

The chain couples TRBV25-1 to TRBJ2-5; TRBD1 matches at 9 bases. V trimming: 10 bases; J trimming: 6 bases; junction bases outside the gene matches: 9. Germline CDR1 reads MGHDK; CDR2 reads SYGVNS. The CDR3 contains 13 residues. CDR3 amino acids: CANKQGAEKTQYF. CDR3 coding DNA: TGTGCCAACAAACAGGGGGCGGAAAAGACCCAGTACTTC.

The gene calls are TRBV13 and TRBJ1-1; possibly TRBD1 for D (6 bases). Trimming pared 5 bases from V and 0 bases from J, leaving 10 bases between. This CDR3 comprises 14 residues. Germline CDR1 PRHDT, CDR2 FYEKMQ (reference sequence). The CDR3 region is CASSARQVNTEAFF. CDR3 coding DNA: TGTGCCAGCAGCGCCAGACAGGTGAACACTGAAGCTTTCTTT.

The V and J genes are TRBV30 and TRBJ1-4, with D possibly TRBD1 on 5 matching bases. The germline V and J ends were trimmed by 0 bases and 2 bases, with 16 bases remaining between them. CDR3 length: 17 amino acids. Germline CDR1 reads GTSNPN; CDR2 reads SVGIG (reference sequence). CDR3 nucleotide sequence: TGTGCCTGGAGTGTACTTAGGGGCGGAGGGACTAATGAAAAACTGTTTTTT. Its protein is CAWSVLRGGGTNEKLFF.

The chain carries TRBV19 and TRBJ1-4, with TRBD1 matching over 7 bases. Germline V lookup: CDR1 LNHDA, CDR2 SQIVND (reference sequence). V was clipped by 5 bases and J by 4 bases; unmatched bases: 10. The CDR3 covers 16 residues. The DNA of the CDR3 is TGTGCCAGTAGTGGACCTCCGGGACAGAATAATGAAAAACTGTTTTTT. It specifies CASSGPPGQNNEKLFF.

The genes are TRBV6-5 and TRBJ1-2, with 10 bases that match TRBD1. The CDR3 runs to 16 residues. V lost 1 base to trimming and J lost 3 bases; unmatched junction nucleotides: 5. Germline V gives CDR1 MNHEY, CDR2 SVGAGI. CDR3 amino acids: CASSYLGQGYDYGYTF. The CDR3 coding sequence is TGTGCCAGCAGTTACTTGGGACAGGGGTACGACTATGGCTACACCTTC.

The chain couples TRBV15 to TRBJ1-2, with D unclear. Between the trimmed V and J ends, which lost 0 bases and 4 bases, there was a span of 6 bases. This CDR3 is 13 amino acids long. Per the germline V gene, CDR1 is LNHNV and CDR2 is YYDKDF (reference sequence). This CDR3 is CATSREEGYGYTF. CDR3 nucleotide sequence: TGTGCCACCAGCAGAGAGGAGGGCTATGGCTACACCTTC. The full variable domain, its missing parts supplied by reference TRBV15 and TRBJ1-2, is DAMVIQNPRYQVTQFGKPVTLSCSQTLNHNVMYWYQQKSSQAPKLLFHYYDKDFNNEADTPDNFQSRRPNTSFCFLDIRSPGLGDTAMYLCATSREEGYGYTFGSGTRLTVV.

The J gene is TRBJ2-2, the V gene TRBV11-3; 8 nucleotides agree with TRBD1. V trimming: 5 bases; J trimming: 1 base; junction bases outside the gene matches: 6. In germline, CDR1 is SGHNT, CDR2 YENEEA. CDR3 length equals 16 residues. The CDR3 sequence: CASSPRGTGNTGELFF. The CDR3 region has the DNA TGTGCCAGCAGCCCAAGGGGGACAGGGAACACCGGGGAGCTGTTTTTT.

The rearrangement links TRBV10-2 to TRBJ2-1, with 11 bases fitting TRBD2. V lost 6 bases and J lost 4; bases outside the gene matches: 5. The germline CDR1 and CDR2 sequences are WSHSY and SAAADI. The CDR3 covers 15 residues. The CDR3 DNA follows: TGCGCCAGCAGACTAGCGGGAGACCCATACAATGAGCAGTTCTTC. As protein: CASRLAGDPYNEQFF.

The J gene is TRBJ1-4, the V gene TRBV19, with a possible D match to TRBD1 (5 bases). V was shortened by 4 bases and J by 8 bases, with 32 bases between the two germline ends. The V gene's germline CDR1 is LNHDA and CDR2 SQIVND (reference sequence). This CDR3 has 20 amino acids. This CDR3 reads CASSTRQKAGSFVGYEKLFF. The DNA of the CDR3 is TGTGCCAGTAGTACCCGTCAGAAGGCAGGGTCTTTTGTGGGATACGAAAAACTGTTTTTT. The full variable domain, with the rest looked up from reference TRBV19 and TRBJ1-4, is DGGITQSPKYLFRKEGQNVTLSCEQNLNHDAMYWYRQDPGQGLRLIYYSQIVNDFQKGDIAEGYSVSREKKESFPLTVTSAQKNPTAFYLCASSTRQKAGSFVGYEKLFFGSGTQLSVL.